This TCR beta chain is from a study of blood T cell repertoires in COVID-19. At the level of the study: From the United States, Italy and Spain came samples of acute and convalescent COVID-19. In each case, the material was cDNA or gDNA derived from T cells, B-cell-depleted T cells, or PBMCs.

The germline gives CDR1 SEHNR, CDR2 FQNEAQ (reference sequence). V lost 5 bases to trimming and J lost 7 bases; unmatched junction nucleotides: 8. The CDR3 totals 15 residues. The data were produced by immunoSEQ multiplex PCR, yet TCRdb's version contains in-frame clones alone and is incomplete. This sample has about 150,000 clones, with about 85% found just once. Sample: peripheral blood. This TCR was recovered from a man aged 55 to 70 with COVID-19, enrolled during active disease. The chain has TRBV7-9 and TRBJ2-1; TRBD1 agrees at 10 bases. The CDR3 region has the DNA TGTGCCAGCAGCCGGACAGGGGGTAACTTTAATGAGCAGTTCTTC. Its translation is CASSRTGGNFNEQFF.